Each of the 15 T cell receptor beta chains below was sequenced from the same sample in a study of blood T cell repertoires in COVID-19. Generated by immunoSEQ multiplex PCR, the TCRdb table keeps only in-frame clones and is missing some. Among under 200,000 clones, approximately 79% were seen once, and the ten largest hold 17%. The sample was peripheral blood. These receptors all stem from a man aged 60-69 years with active or convalescent COVID-19.

V and J are TRBV7-9 and TRBJ1-1; 9 nucleotides align to TRBD1. J gave up 11 bases and V 0 bases, and 4 bases lay outside the gene matches. CDR3 length: 13 amino acids. Germline loops: CDR1 SEHNR, CDR2 FQNEAQ (reference sequence). DNA of the CDR3: TGTGCCAGCAGCTTAGCGGGACAGGGCGCCGCTTTCTTT. Residues: CASSLAGQGAAFF.

The rearrangement links TRBV19 to TRBJ2-1, with 13 bases fitting TRBD2. Germline lookup yields CDR1 LNHDA and CDR2 SQIVND (reference sequence). Losses at the gene ends were 5 bases for V and 0 bases for J; bases not matched to a gene: 13. This CDR3 has 20 amino acids. The CDR3 is CASSARPGTSGASSYNEQFF. CDR3 in DNA: TGTGCCAGTAGTGCGAGACCCGGGACTAGCGGGGCTAGCTCCTACAATGAGCAGTTCTTC.

The chain carries TRBV24-1 and TRBJ2-2; D is undetermined. V gave up 4 bases and J gave up 0 bases, with 17 bases separating them. Germline V gene lookup returns CDR1 KGHDR and CDR2 SFDVKD. The CDR3 covers 18 residues. The DNA for the CDR3 is TGTGCCACCAGTGACTCCTCGTGGGCATCCCCGAACACCGGGGAGCTGTTTTTT. Protein product: CATSDSSWASPNTGELFF.

The chain has TRBV10-3 and TRBJ2-7; D is uncertain. The ends were cut back, 0 bases at V and 2 bases at J, with 8 bases in the middle. CDR1 is ENHRY and CDR2 is SYGVKD in the germline V gene. The CDR3 has 14 residues. In DNA form, the CDR3 reads TGTGCCATCAGTGAGTCTGAGGCTACCTACGAGCAGTACTTC. It translates to CAISESEATYEQYF.

The chain joins TRBV10-3 to TRBJ1-4, with D unresolved. Trimming stripped 3 bases from V and 5 bases from J, with 4 bases between. This CDR3 is built from 12 residues. The germline V gene has CDR1 ENHRY and CDR2 SYGVKD. The CDR3 DNA follows: TGTGCCATCAGTGACCCGAATGAAAAACTGTTTTTT. The encoded protein is CAISDPNEKLFF.

This clone occurred once. The chain employs TRBV6-2 or TRBV6-3 and TRBJ2-7; 9 nucleotides line up with TRBD2. The CDR3 extends over 13 amino acids. The germline V gene has CDR1 MNHEY and CDR2 SVGEGT. J gave up 5 bases and V 5 bases, and 4 bases lay outside the gene matches. As DNA, the CDR3 is TGTGCCAGCAGTCGGGGACTAGCCCACGAGCAGTACTTC. It encodes CASSRGLAHEQYF.

V usage is TRBV23-1 and J usage is TRBJ2-2; maybe TRBD1 (6 bases). TRBV23-1 is flagged as an ORF with uncertain function. The germline V and J ends were trimmed by 1 base and 6 bases, with 12 bases remaining between them. The CDR3 is 15 amino acids. This CDR3 reads CASSQYRVGAGELFF. DNA for the CDR3: TGCGCCAGCAGTCAATACAGGGTGGGGGCCGGGGAGCTGTTTTTT.

J is TRBJ2-5 and V is TRBV5-4; no clear D. This CDR3 spans 12 amino acids. With 7 bases removed from V and 5 bases from J, the gap between germline ends came to 12 bases. Germline V gene sequence: CDR1 SGHNT, CDR2 YYREEE (reference sequence). CDR3 coding DNA: TGTGCCAGCTCCGGAGCGCCGGAGACCCAGTACTTC. Encoded protein: CASSGAPETQYF.

The chain has TRBV6-5 and TRBJ2-5; D not resolved. The length of the CDR3 is 14 residues. The germline gives CDR1 MNHEY, CDR2 SVGAGI. V shed 1 base and J shed 5 bases, with 11 bases lying between them. The DNA of the CDR3 is TGTGCCAGCAGTTACTTTAATATGAGGGAGACCCAGTACTTC. Translated, it gives CASSYFNMRETQYF.

The rearrangement uses TRBV19 and TRBJ1-4; 9 nucleotides agree with TRBD1. The CDR3 sequence is 13 residues long. From germline, CDR1 is LNHDA and CDR2 SQIVND (reference sequence). V lost 9 bases, J lost 8 bases, and 7 bases stayed unmatched. CDR3 sequence: CASRTGVGEKLFF. In DNA, the CDR3 is TGTGCCAGCAGGACAGGGGTAGGCGAAAAACTGTTTTTT.

In its sample, this clone was seen a few times. The chain recombines TRBV11-2 with TRBJ2-1; TRBD2 is a possible D gene (5 bases). The CDR3 has 16 residues. The germline V gene has CDR1 SGHAT and CDR2 FQNNGV. The germline V and J ends were trimmed by 6 bases and 0 bases, with 15 bases remaining between them. CDR3 sequence reads: CASRAGLLRSYNEQFF. DNA of the CDR3: TGTGCCAGCAGGGCGGGTCTACTTCGCTCCTACAATGAGCAGTTCTTC.

This clone was recorded only once. The V and J genes are TRBV9 and TRBJ2-2; D is ambiguous. The CDR3 consists of 11 residues. The V end lost 4 bases, the J end lost 5 bases, and 3 bases lay between the germline ends. CDR1 and CDR2 (germline): SGDLS, YYNGEE. The CDR3 DNA follows: TGTGCCAGCAGCCTAACCGGGGAGCTGTTTTTT. Protein sequence: CASSLTGELFF. The full variable domain, rest sourced from reference TRBV9 and TRBJ2-2, is DSGVTQTPKHLITATGQRVTLRCSPRSGDLSVYWYQQSLDQGLQFLIQYYNGEERAKGNILERFSAQQFPDLHSELNLSSLELGDSALYFCASSLTGELFFGEGSRLTVL.

This sequence joins TRBV12-3 or TRBV12-4 and TRBJ1-1; D uncertain. The CDR3 totals 12 residues. V was clipped by 5 bases and J by 10 bases, with 14 bases between them. CDR3 sequence reads: CASSVIREGAFF. The CDR3 DNA reads TGTGCCAGCAGTGTAATCCGGGAGGGAGCTTTCTTT.

V is TRBV6-5 and J is TRBJ1-4, with a possible D match to TRBD1 (5 bases). The V end was cut by 7 bases, the J end by 3 bases, with 12 bases between. The germline CDR1 and CDR2 sequences are MNHEY and SVGAGI. The CDR3 contains 14 residues. The CDR3, as DNA: TGTGCCAGCAATTTCGGGGGGGCTAATGAAAAACTGTTTTTT. Amino acid sequence: CASNFGGANEKLFF.

The DNA of the CDR3 is TGTGCCAGCAGCTTCGGGACTAGTCTCTCGGGGGAGACCCAGTACTTC. Translated: CASSFGTSLSGETQYF. The chain links TRBV7-3 to TRBJ2-5; 8 nucleotides match TRBD2. V gave up 3 bases and J gave up 5 bases; unmatched junction bases: 11. The CDR3 has 16 residues. Germline lookup yields CDR1 SGHTA and CDR2 FQGTGA.